Only a few counts were recorded for the clone carrying this T cell receptor beta chain. Researchers ran the PCR with 60 Vbeta and 13 Jbeta primers. TCRdb's copy holds only in-frame clones and misses some; the assay was immunoSEQ multiplex PCR. The table lists 150,000 to 180,000 clones, over 70% of them singletons, with roughly 2.2% in the top ten. This CDR3 region has 15 residues. V was clipped by 3 bases and J by 1 base, with 8 bases between them. CDR1 is SGDLS and CDR2 is YYNGEE in the germline V gene. This specimen belongs to a study of cytomegalovirus exposure and HLA in healthy donors. Each donor's status was that of a healthy bone marrow donor.

The TCR comes from a man aged 25 to 40 in good health and CMV-seronegative. Input material: PBMCs. This rearrangement joins TRBV9 to TRBJ1-6; D gene unclear. The CDR3 spells CASSAPGSYNSPLHF. Written as DNA, the CDR3 is TGTGCCAGCAGCGCCCCCGGGTCCTATAATTCACCCCTCCACTTT.